This is a list of T cell receptor beta chains from one sample in a study of regulatory T cells in long-lasting Graves disease. One entry per CDR3 protein results from TCRdb running MiXCR on the multiplex PCR reads. The sample lists 300,000 to 400,000 distinct CDR3 sequences, roughly 21% seen once, with 29% in the top ten. The material was peripheral blood mononuclear cells (PBMCs), obtained when the disease was refractory, from a patient treated with antithyroid drugs. The source of these receptors is a female donor with Graves disease. Both conserved end residues are part of each CDR3. D genes are given only for firm matches. Some rows mark clone size as missing; the rest say once, few, many or name a class of expanded clone.

v_gene,abundance,j_gene,d_gene,CDR3aa,CDR3nt
TRBV12-3/TRBV12-4,many,TRBJ1-2,-,CASSSTVVLYNYGYTF,TGTGCCAGCAGTTCGACAGTAGTCCTCTACAACTATGGCTACACCTTC
TRBV6-5,few,TRBJ2-2,-,CASSYHTSTGELFF,TGTGCCAGCAGTTACCACACCAGCACCGGGGAGCTGTTTTTT
TRBV27,-,TRBJ2-1,-,CASSLAGNYNEQFF,TGTGCCAGCAGTTTGGCGGGAAACTACAATGAGCAGTTCTTC
TRBV12-3/TRBV12-4,many,TRBJ1-2,-,CASSLSGDYGYTF,TGTGCCAGCAGTTTGAGCGGGGACTATGGCTACACCTTC
TRBV5-1,few,TRBJ1-6,-,CASSYRVDSPLHF,TGCGCCAGCAGTTACAGGGTGGACTCACCCCTCCACTTT
TRBV2,many,TRBJ2-7,-,CASSEAGLGVLSEQYF,TGTGCCAGCAGTGAAGCGGGTTTGGGCGTACTTAGCGAGCAGTACTTC
TRBV6-5,-,TRBJ1-3,-,CASSYYHGSGNTIYF,TGTGCCAGCAGTTACTATCACGGCTCTGGAAACACCATATATTTT
TRBV5-1,many,TRBJ1-1,-,CASSPQGQNTEAFF,TGTGCCAGCAGCCCCCAGGGACAGAACACTGAAGCTTTCTTT
TRBV12-3/TRBV12-4,many,TRBJ1-5,-,CASSPTGGVGQPQHF,TGTGCCAGCAGCCCTACCGGAGGGGTGGGCCAGCCCCAGCATTTT
TRBV2,many,TRBJ2-4,-,CASSPRGGVQYF,TGTGCCAGCAGCCCCCGCGGCGGGGTTCAGTACTTC